The rows below give T cell receptor beta chains drawn from one sample of a study of control samples from healthy donors and cancer patients. Assay: immunoSEQ multiplex PCR; the TCRdb copy retains only in-frame clones and omits some. Of about 220,000 clones listed, 90% to 95% were seen once; the top ten hold about 1.6%. Sequencing was carried out using blood. All receptors derive from a man over 45 in good health. The CDR3 runs from the conserved cysteine through the conserved F or W. A D gene is named only where the DNA matches it firmly. Clone size is given for some rows only: seen once, a few or many times, or a class if the clone is expanded.

.	TRBV27	TRBJ1-5	.	CASTPGNQPQHF	TGTGCCAGCACACCGGGGAATCAGCCCCAGCATTTT
TRBD1	TRBV6-5	TRBJ2-1	.	CASSYRRTGVNNEQFF	TGTGCCAGCAGTTACCGGAGGACAGGGGTCAACAATGAGCAGTTCTTC
.	TRBV4-3	TRBJ2-1	.	CASSLGPTYNEQFF	TGCGCCAGCAGCCTCGGCCCCACCTACAATGAGCAGTTCTTC
.	TRBV20-1	TRBJ2-1	.	CSAHRLLEQFF	TGCAGTGCTCATAGGCTTCTTGAGCAGTTCTTC
.	TRBV4-3	TRBJ2-3	.	CASMGGAGTQYF	TGCGCCAGCATGGGGGGCGCGGGTACGCAGTATTTT
.	TRBV7-8	TRBJ1-2	once	CASSLGGGYTF	TGTGCCAGCAGCTTAGGGGGTGGCTACACCTTC
TRBD2	TRBV11-3	TRBJ2-1	.	CASSDGRTSGGETFF	TGTGCCAGCAGCGATGGACGGACTAGCGGGGGGGAAACGTTCTTC
.	TRBV7-2	TRBJ1-4	.	CASSLENGRNVFF	TGTGCCAGCAGCTTAGAAAACGGCCGAAACGTGTTTTTT
.	TRBV6-2/TRBV6-3	TRBJ1-2	.	CASSPRGMTYGYTF	TGTGCCAGCAGTCCCCGGGGGATGACCTATGGCTACACCTTC
.	TRBV9	TRBJ2-3	.	CASSVEGGPWSTDTQYF	TGTGCCAGCAGCGTAGAGGGGGGGCCGTGGAGCACAGATACGCAGTATTTT
TRBD1	TRBV6-2/TRBV6-3	TRBJ1-4	once	CASSYNRGANEKLFF	TGTGCCAGCAGTTACAACAGGGGAGCCAATGAAAAACTGTTTTTT
TRBD2	TRBV19	TRBJ2-1	.	CASRSSYRGGYNEQFF	TGTGCCAGTAGATCCTCCTACCGGGGGGGCTACAATGAGCAGTTCTTC
.	TRBV6-2/TRBV6-3	TRBJ1-3	.	CASSPDGRGNTIYF	TGTGCCAGCAGCCCGGACGGGCGGGGAAACACCATATATTTT
.	TRBV9	TRBJ2-3	.	CASSVVFTDTQYF	TGTGCCAGCAGCGTGGTTTTCACAGATACGCAGTATTTT
.	TRBV5-1	TRBJ2-6	.	CASSLPRRRGANVLTF	TGCGCCAGCAGCTTACCAAGGAGAAGGGGGGCCAACGTCCTGACTTTC
.	TRBV30	TRBJ1-1	.	CAWSRAARNTEAFF	TGTGCCTGGAGTCGGGCCGCCCGTAACACTGAAGCTTTCTTT
.	TRBV5-5	TRBJ1-6	.	CASSSVRGMNSPLHF	TGTGCCAGCAGCTCGGTGAGGGGGATGAATTCACCCCTCCACTTT
TRBD1	TRBV7-7	TRBJ2-5	.	CASSFRDRGSRETQYF	TGTGCCAGCAGCTTCCGGGACAGGGGCTCCCGGGAGACCCAGTACTTC
TRBD1	TRBV5-1	TRBJ1-6	.	CASSSGQANNSPLHF	TGCGCCAGCAGCTCGGGACAGGCCAATAATTCACCCCTCCACTTT
TRBD2	TRBV11-2	TRBJ2-1	.	CASSRWGTRAGNEQFF	TGTGCCAGCAGCCGATGGGGGACTAGAGCCGGCAATGAGCAGTTCTTC
.	TRBV7-9	TRBJ1-4	.	CASGIRNLAKLFF	TGTGCCAGCGGTATTAGGAATCTAGCAAAACTGTTTTTT
TRBD1	TRBV5-1	TRBJ2-1	once	CASRYLTGGVSNEQFF	TGCGCCAGCAGATACCTGACAGGGGGGGTAAGCAATGAGCAGTTCTTC
.	TRBV7-2	TRBJ2-4	.	CASSPALAKNIQYF	TGTGCCAGCAGTCCAGCTCTAGCCAAAAACATTCAGTACTTC
.	TRBV4-3	TRBJ2-2	.	CASSQDTGRNTGELFF	TGCGCCAGCAGCCAAGATACCGGGCGGAACACCGGGGAGCTGTTTTTT
.	TRBV7-9	TRBJ1-1	.	CASSLSSVGEAFF	TGTGCCAGCAGCTTATCATCCGTGGGTGAAGCTTTCTTT
.	TRBV12-5	TRBJ1-1	.	CASGGQNTEAFF	TGTGCTAGTGGTGGACAGAACACTGAAGCTTTCTTT
TRBD1	TRBV10-2	TRBJ2-5	.	CASSENPQGAKETQYF	TGCGCCAGCAGTGAGAATCCACAGGGGGCAAAAGAGACCCAGTACTTC
.	TRBV5-8	TRBJ1-2	.	CASSFKGNGYTF	TGTGCCAGCAGCTTCAAAGGCAATGGCTACACCTTC
.	TRBV3-1/TRBV3-2	TRBJ1-2	.	CASSQDLSMTNYGYTF	TGTGCCAGCAGCCAAGACTTGTCAATGACTAACTATGGCTACACCTTC
.	TRBV9	TRBJ2-6	.	CASSGNTGLPSGANVLTF	TGTGCCAGCAGCGGCAATACAGGGCTACCATCTGGGGCCAACGTCCTGACTTTC
.	TRBV6-4	TRBJ1-1	.	CASSDSAGPDVAFF	TGTGCCAGCAGTGACTCGGCAGGGCCCGACGTCGCTTTCTTT
.	TRBV10-3	TRBJ1-5	.	CAISEKRGAGNQPQHF	TGTGCCATCAGTGAAAAAAGGGGAGCGGGCAATCAGCCCCAGCATTTT
TRBD1	TRBV11-2	TRBJ1-1	once	CASSPGQYTEAFF	TGTGCCAGCAGCCCGGGACAGTACACTGAAGCTTTCTTT
.	TRBV6-2/TRBV6-3	TRBJ2-5	.	CASSGTSREETQYF	TGTGCCAGCAGCGGGACTTCACGGGAGGAGACCCAGTACTTC
.	TRBV7-3	TRBJ2-2	.	CASSLNAANTGELFF	TGTGCCAGCAGCTTAAATGCCGCGAACACCGGGGAGCTGTTTTTT
TRBD1	TRBV7-2	TRBJ2-7	few	CASRQSTGPPYEQYF	TGTGCCAGCAGACAATCGACAGGGCCTCCTTACGAGCAGTACTTC
.	TRBV10-3	TRBJ1-1	once	CAISATGEGKKAFF	TGTGCCATCAGTGCCACGGGGGAAGGCAAGAAAGCTTTCTTT
.	TRBV5-6	TRBJ2-3	.	CASSRDSSTDTQYF	TGTGCCAGCAGCCGGGATTCAAGCACAGATACGCAGTATTTT
.	TRBV9	TRBJ1-2	.	CASSAEGGYTF	TGTGCCAGCAGCGCCGAGGGTGGCTACACCTTC
.	TRBV7-2	TRBJ1-2	.	CASSMGGVPGYTF	TGTGCCAGCAGCATGGGGGGGGTCCCTGGCTACACCTTC
.	TRBV6-5	TRBJ1-5	few	CASGWGSGQPQHF	TGTGCCAGCGGATGGGGGAGCGGGCAGCCCCAGCATTTT
.	TRBV5-1	TRBJ2-5	.	CASSQQEGETQYF	TGCGCCAGCAGCCAACAGGAGGGGGAGACCCAGTACTTC
.	TRBV6-6	TRBJ2-7	.	CASSYSEAGNHYEQYF	TGTGCCAGCAGTTACTCGGAGGCAGGCAACCATTACGAGCAGTACTTC
TRBD2	TRBV6-6	TRBJ2-2	.	CASISGLNTGELFF	TGTGCCAGCATTAGCGGGTTAAACACCGGGGAGCTGTTTTTT
.	TRBV3-1/TRBV3-2	TRBJ2-2	.	CASSLNAGELFF	TGTGCCAGCAGCCTCAACGCCGGGGAGCTGTTTTTT